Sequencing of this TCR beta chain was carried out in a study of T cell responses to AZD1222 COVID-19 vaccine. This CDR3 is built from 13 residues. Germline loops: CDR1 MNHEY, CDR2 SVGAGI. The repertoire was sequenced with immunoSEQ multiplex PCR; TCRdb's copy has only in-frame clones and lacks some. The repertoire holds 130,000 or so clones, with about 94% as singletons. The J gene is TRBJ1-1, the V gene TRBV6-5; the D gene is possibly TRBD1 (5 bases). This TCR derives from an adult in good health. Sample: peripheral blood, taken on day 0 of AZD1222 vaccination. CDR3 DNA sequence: TGTTCAGTAGTGGGACGGTCGAACACTGAAGCTTTCTTT. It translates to CSVVGRSNTEAFF.